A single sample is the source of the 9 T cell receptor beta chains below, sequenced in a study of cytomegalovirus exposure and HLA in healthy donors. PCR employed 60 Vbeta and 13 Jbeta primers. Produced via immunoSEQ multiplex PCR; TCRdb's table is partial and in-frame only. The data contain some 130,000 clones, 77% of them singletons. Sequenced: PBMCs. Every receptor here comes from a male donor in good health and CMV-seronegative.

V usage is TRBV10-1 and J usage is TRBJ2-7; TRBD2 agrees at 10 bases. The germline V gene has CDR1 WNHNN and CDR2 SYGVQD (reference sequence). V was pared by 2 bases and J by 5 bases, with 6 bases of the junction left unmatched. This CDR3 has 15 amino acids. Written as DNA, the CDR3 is TGCGCCAGCAGTGAGGCTAGCGGGGGACACGACGAGCAGTACTTC. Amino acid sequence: CASSEASGGHDEQYF.

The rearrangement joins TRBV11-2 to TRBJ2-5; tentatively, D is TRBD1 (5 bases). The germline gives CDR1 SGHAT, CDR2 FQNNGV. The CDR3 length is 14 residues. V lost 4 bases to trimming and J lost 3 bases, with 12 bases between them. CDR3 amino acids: CASSSPWGKETQYF. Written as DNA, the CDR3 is TGTGCCAGCAGCTCCCCCTGGGGCAAAGAGACCCAGTACTTC.

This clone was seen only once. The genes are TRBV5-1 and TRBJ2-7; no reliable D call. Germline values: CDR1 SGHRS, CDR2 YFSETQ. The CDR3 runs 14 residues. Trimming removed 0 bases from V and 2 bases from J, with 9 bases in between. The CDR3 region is CASSLGQSPYEQYF. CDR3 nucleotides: TGCGCCAGCAGCTTGGGCCAGTCCCCCTACGAGCAGTACTTC.

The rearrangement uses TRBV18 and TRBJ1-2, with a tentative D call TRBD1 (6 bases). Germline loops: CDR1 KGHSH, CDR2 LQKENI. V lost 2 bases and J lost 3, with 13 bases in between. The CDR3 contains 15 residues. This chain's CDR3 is CASSPGQRGYYGYTF. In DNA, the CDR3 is TGTGCCAGCTCACCAGGTCAGAGGGGGTACTATGGCTACACCTTC.

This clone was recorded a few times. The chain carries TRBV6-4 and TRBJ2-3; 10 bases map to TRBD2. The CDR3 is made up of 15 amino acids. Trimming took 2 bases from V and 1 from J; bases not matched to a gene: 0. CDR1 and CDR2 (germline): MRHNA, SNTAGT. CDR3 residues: CASSDTSGGTDTQYF. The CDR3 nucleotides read TGTGCCAGCAGTGACACTAGCGGGGGCACAGATACGCAGTATTTT.

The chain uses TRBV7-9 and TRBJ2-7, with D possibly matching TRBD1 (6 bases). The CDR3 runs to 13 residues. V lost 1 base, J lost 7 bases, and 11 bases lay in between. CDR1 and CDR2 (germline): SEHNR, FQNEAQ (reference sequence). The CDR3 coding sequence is TGTGCCAGCAGCTTAGAGGCTAGGGGGGAGCAGTACTTC. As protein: CASSLEARGEQYF.

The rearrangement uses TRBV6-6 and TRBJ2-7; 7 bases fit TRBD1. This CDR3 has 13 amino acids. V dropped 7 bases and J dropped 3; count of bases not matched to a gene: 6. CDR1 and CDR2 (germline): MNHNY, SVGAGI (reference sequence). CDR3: CASTTTGNYEQYF. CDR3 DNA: TGTGCCAGCACCACGACAGGGAACTACGAGCAGTACTTC.

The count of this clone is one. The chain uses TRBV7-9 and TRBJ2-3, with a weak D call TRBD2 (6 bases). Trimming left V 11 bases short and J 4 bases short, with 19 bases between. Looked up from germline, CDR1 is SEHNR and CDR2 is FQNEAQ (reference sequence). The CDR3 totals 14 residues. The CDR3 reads CALAFGGDSDTQYF. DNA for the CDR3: TGTGCCCTGGCATTCGGCGGGGATTCAGATACGCAGTATTTT.

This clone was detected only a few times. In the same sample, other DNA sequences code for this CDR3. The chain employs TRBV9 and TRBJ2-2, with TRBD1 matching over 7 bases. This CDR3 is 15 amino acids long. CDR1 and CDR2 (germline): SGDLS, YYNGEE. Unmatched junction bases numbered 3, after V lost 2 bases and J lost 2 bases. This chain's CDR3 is CASSVGTVNTGELFF. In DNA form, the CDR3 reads TGTGCCAGCAGCGTCGGGACAGTTAACACCGGGGAGCTGTTTTTT.